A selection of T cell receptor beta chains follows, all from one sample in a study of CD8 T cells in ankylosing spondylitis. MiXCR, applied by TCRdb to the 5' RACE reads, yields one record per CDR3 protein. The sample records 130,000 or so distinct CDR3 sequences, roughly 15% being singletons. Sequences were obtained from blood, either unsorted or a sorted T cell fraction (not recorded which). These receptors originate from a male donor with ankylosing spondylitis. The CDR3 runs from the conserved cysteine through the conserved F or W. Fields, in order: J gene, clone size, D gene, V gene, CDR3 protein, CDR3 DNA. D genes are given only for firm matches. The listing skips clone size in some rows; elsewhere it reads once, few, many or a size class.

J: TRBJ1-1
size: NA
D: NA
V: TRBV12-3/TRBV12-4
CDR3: CASSLGWVGNGEEAFF
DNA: TGTGCCAGCAGTTTAGGGTGGGTAGGAAACGGAGAGGAAGCTTTCTTT

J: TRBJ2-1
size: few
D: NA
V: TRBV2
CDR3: CASSEGRSSSYNEQFF
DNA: TGTGCCAGCAGTGAAGGGAGGTCCAGCTCCTACAATGAGCAGTTCTTC

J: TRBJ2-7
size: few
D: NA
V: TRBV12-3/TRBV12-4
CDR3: CASSFFSNEQYF
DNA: TGTGCCAGCAGTTTTTTTTCCAACGAGCAGTACTTC

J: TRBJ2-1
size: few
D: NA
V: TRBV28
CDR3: CASSLVKGISYNEQFF
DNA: TGTGCCAGCAGTTTAGTAAAGGGAATCTCCTACAATGAGCAGTTCTTC

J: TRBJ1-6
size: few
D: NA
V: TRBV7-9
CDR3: CASSLGRGEPLHF
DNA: TGTGCCAGCAGCTTAGGAAGGGGGGAACCCCTCCACTTT

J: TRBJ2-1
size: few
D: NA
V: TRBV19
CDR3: CASSMAPHSEQFF
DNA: TGTGCCAGTAGTATGGCCCCCCATAGTGAGCAGTTCTTC

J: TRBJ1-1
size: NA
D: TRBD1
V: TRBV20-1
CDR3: CSARGVMNTEAFF
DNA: TGCAGTGCCAGGGGGGTCATGAACACTGAAGCTTTCTTT

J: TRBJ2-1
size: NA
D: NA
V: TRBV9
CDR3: CASSTGRVTNEQFF
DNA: TGTGCCAGCAGCACTGGCCGAGTCACCAATGAGCAGTTCTTC

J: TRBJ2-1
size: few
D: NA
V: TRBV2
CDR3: CASLPDSSSYNEQFF
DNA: TGTGCCAGCCTCCCCGACAGCTCCTCCTACAATGAGCAGTTCTTC

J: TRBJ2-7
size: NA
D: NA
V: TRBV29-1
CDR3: CSVGRSYEQYF
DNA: TGCAGCGTTGGGCGGAGCTACGAGCAGTACTTC

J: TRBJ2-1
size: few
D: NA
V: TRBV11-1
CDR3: CAVGVVARTHVPYNEQFF
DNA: TGTGCCGTGGGGGTGGTAGCGAGGACTCATGTCCCCTACAATGAGCAGTTCTTC

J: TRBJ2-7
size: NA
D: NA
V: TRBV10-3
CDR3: CAIRGLAYEQYF
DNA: TGTGCCATCCGGGGGCTAGCGTACGAGCAGTACTTC

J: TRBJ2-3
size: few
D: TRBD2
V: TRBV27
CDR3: CASSLLAGALTDTQYF
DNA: TGTGCCAGCAGTTTGCTAGCGGGAGCCCTCACAGATACGCAGTATTTT

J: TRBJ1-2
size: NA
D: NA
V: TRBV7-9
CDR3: CAMQGRDGYTF
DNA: TGTGCCATGCAGGGGCGGGATGGCTACACCTTC

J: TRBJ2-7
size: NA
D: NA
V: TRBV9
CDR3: CASSPYKSSYEQYF
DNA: TGTGCCAGCAGCCCATACAAGAGCTCCTACGAGCAGTACTTC

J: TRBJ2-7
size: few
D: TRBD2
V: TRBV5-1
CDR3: CASSLEGLAGVEQYF
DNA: TGCGCCAGCAGCTTGGAGGGACTAGCGGGAGTTGAGCAGTACTTC

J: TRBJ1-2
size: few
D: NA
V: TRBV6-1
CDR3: CASSTPGTIGGYTF
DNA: TGTGCCAGCAGTACCCCCGGGACTATTGGTGGCTACACCTTC

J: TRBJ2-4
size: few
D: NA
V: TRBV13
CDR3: CASSLLRAKNIQYF
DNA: TGTGCCAGCAGCCTGCTGAGAGCCAAAAACATTCAGTACTTC

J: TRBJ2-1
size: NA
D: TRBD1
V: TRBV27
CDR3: CASSLGQVNLGSYNEQFF
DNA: TGTGCCAGCAGTCTGGGACAGGTTAATTTAGGCTCCTACAATGAGCAGTTCTTC

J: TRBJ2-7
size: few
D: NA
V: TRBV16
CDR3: CASSQFKHYEQYF
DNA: TGTGCCAGCAGCCAATTCAAACACTACGAGCAGTACTTC

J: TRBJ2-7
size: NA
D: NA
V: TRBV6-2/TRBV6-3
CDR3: CASTAHYEQYF
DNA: TGTGCCAGCACCGCGCACTACGAGCAGTACTTC

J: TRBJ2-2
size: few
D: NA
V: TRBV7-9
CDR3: CASSLGIPRTGELFF
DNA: TGTGCCAGCAGCTTAGGGATCCCTCGGACCGGGGAGCTGTTTTTT

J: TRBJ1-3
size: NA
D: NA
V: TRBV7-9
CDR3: CASSGDFSSGNTIYF
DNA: TGTGCCAGCAGCGGTGACTTTTCGTCCGGAAACACCATATATTTT

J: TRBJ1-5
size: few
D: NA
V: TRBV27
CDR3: CASSGRGGGDQPQHF
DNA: TGTGCCAGCAGTGGCCGTGGGGGTGGCGATCAGCCCCAGCATTTT

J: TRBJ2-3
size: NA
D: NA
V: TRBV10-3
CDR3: CAISDPHRSTDTQYF
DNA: TGTGCCATCAGTGACCCCCACAGGAGCACAGATACGCAGTATTTT

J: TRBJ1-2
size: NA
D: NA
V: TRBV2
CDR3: CASISSTTGLVGYTF
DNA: TGTGCCAGCATTTCATCGACAACAGGGCTTGTTGGCTACACCTTC

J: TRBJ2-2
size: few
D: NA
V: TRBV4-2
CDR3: CASNQGLGELFF
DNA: TGTGCCAGCAACCAGGGATTAGGGGAGCTGTTTTTT

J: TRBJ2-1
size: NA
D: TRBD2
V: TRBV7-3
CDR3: CASSSDSTSGNEQFF
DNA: TGTGCCAGCAGCTCGGATAGTACTAGCGGCAATGAGCAGTTCTTC

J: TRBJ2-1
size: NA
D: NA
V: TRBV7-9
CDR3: CASSPVWDEQFF
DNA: TGTGCCAGCAGCCCCGTATGGGATGAGCAGTTCTTC

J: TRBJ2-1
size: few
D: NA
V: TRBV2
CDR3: CASPYNEQFF
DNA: TGTGCCAGTCCTTACAATGAGCAGTTCTTC

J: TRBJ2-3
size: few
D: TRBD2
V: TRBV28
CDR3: CASRQLAGSTDTQYF
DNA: TGTGCCAGCAGACAACTAGCGGGGTCCACAGATACGCAGTATTTT